One sample yielded the 10 T cell receptor beta chains listed below, sequenced in a study of OX40 agonist ivuxolimab in advanced cancers. Here immunoSEQ multiplex PCR was the method, and the copy in TCRdb shows in-frame clones only, minus some. The table lists under 150,000 clones, about 92% of them singletons, with more than 0.8% in the top ten. Sequences were derived from CD4+ or CD8+ T cells sorted from blood, sampled in a trial of the OX40 agonist ivuxolimab. The receptor source for this set is an adult with an advanced solid tumor such as melanoma, head and neck, liver or kidney cancer.

This clone was observed once. This chain joins TRBV9 and TRBJ2-3; 7 nucleotides line up with TRBD2. J was trimmed by 0 bases and V by 6 bases; bases with no gene match: 4. CDR1 is SGDLS, CDR2 YYNGEE, per germline. The CDR3 has 14 residues. The CDR3 bases are TGTGCCAGCACCGCTAGCGGTAGCACAGATACGCAGTATTTT. It encodes CASTASGSTDTQYF.

The chain joins TRBV5-1 to TRBJ2-1; D may be TRBD2 (6 bases). The CDR3 has 15 residues. V was clipped by 0 bases and J by 8 bases, with 15 bases between them. Germline CDR1 is SGHRS and CDR2 is YFSETQ. The CDR3 coding sequence is TGCGCCAGCAGCTTGGGACTAGGGCACGGAGATGAGCAGTTCTTC. Protein: CASSLGLGHGDEQFF. The full variable domain, with the rest looked up from reference TRBV5-1 and TRBJ2-1, is KAGVTQTPRYLIKTRGQQVTLSCSPISGHRSVSWYQQTPGQGLQFLFEYFSETQRNKGNFPGRFSGRQFSNSRSEMNVSTLELGDSALYLCASSLGLGHGDEQFFGPGTRLTVL.

J is TRBJ2-1 and V is TRBV12-5; 10 bases match TRBD1. J gave up 8 bases and V 1 base, and 8 bases lay outside the gene matches. This CDR3 region has 16 residues. In germline, CDR1 is LGHNT, CDR2 FRNRAP. The CDR3: CASGLGVGQGFDEQFF. The CDR3 DNA reads TGTGCTAGTGGTTTGGGTGTGGGACAGGGGTTCGATGAGCAGTTCTTC.

J is TRBJ2-2 and V is TRBV27; the match to TRBD1 covers 11 bases. The CDR3 sequence is 15 residues long. Germline V CDR1 and CDR2: MNHEY, SMNVEV (reference sequence). V shed 5 bases, J shed 4 bases, and the junction held 3 bases outside the gene matches. The CDR3 protein is CASSGQGASTGELFF. CDR3 in DNA: TGTGCCAGCAGTGGACAGGGGGCTTCCACCGGGGAGCTGTTTTTT.

The rearrangement joins TRBV18 to TRBJ1-1, with D unclear. CDR3 length equals 14 residues. The germline V gene has CDR1 KGHSH and CDR2 LQKENI. The V end was cut by 0 bases, the J end by 0 bases, with 5 bases between. The CDR3 sequence is CASSPPHLNTEAFF. As DNA, the CDR3 is TGTGCCAGCTCACCACCCCACTTGAACACTGAAGCTTTCTTT.

The genes are TRBV5-8 and TRBJ2-3, with 11 bases lining up with TRBD2. V trimming: 5 bases; J trimming: 10 bases; junction bases outside the gene matches: 12. Germline-derived CDR1 and CDR2 are SGHTS and YDEGEE. The CDR3 is 15 amino acids. The CDR3 nucleotides read TGTGCCAGCAGACCCGGGACTAGCGGCCCCACCGCGCAGTATTTT. As protein: CASRPGTSGPTAQYF. Drawing the rest from reference TRBV5-8 and TRBJ2-3, the complete variable domain is EAGVTQSPTHLIKTRGQQATLRCSPISGHTSVYWYQQALGLGLQFLLWYDEGEERNRGNFPPRFSGRQFPNYSSELNVNALELEDSALYLCASRPGTSGPTAQYFGPGTRLTVL.

The chain combines TRBV9 with TRBJ2-7; D unresolved. V was shortened by 0 bases and J by 2 bases, with 9 bases between the two germline ends. The CDR3 sequence is 14 residues long. CDR1 and CDR2 from the germline V gene are SGDLS and YYNGEE. DNA for the CDR3: TGTGCCAGCAGCGTAGACTACAGCCCCTACGAGCAGTACTTC. As protein: CASSVDYSPYEQYF.

The chain carries TRBV5-1 and TRBJ1-5; tentative D call: TRBD1 (5 bases). The CDR3 is 13 amino acids. CDR1 is SGHRS, CDR2 YFSETQ, per germline. Trimming left V 1 base short and J 5 bases short, with 7 bases between. The CDR3: CASSLSRDQPQHF. The CDR3, as DNA: TGCGCCAGCAGCTTGAGCAGGGATCAGCCCCAGCATTTT.

A single count supports this clone. The chain recombines TRBV28 with TRBJ1-2, with D maybe TRBD1 (6 bases). Between the trimmed V and J ends, which lost 7 bases and 5 bases, there was a span of 20 bases. The germline V gene encodes CDR1 MDHEN and CDR2 SYDVKM. The CDR3 length is 15 residues. Here the CDR3 reads CASTRGQMGVYGYTF. The DNA of the CDR3 is TGTGCCAGCACCCGGGGGCAAATGGGAGTGTATGGCTACACCTTC.

J is TRBJ2-4 and V is TRBV5-6; D tentatively reads TRBD1 or TRBD2 (6 bases each). V gave up 6 bases and J gave up 0 bases, with 13 bases separating them. In germline, CDR1 is SGHDT, CDR2 YYEEEE. The CDR3 has 15 amino acids. CDR3 residues: CASTRGQLAKNIQYF. The CDR3 DNA is TGTGCCAGCACCCGGGGGCAGCTAGCCAAAAACATTCAGTACTTC.